This TCR beta chain was obtained from a study of type 1 regulatory T cells (dated by TCRdb to about 2021). Regarding the research as a whole: An in vitro protocol by which a Tr1-enriched, alloantigen-specific CD4 T cell product named T-allo10 was generated was characterized in the study. Patients with hematological malignancies who were receiving allogeneic hematopoietic stem cell transplantation were the group in which T-allo10 was being clinically evaluated. The paper's findings and limits, for the study overall: A more restricted TCR repertoire was observed in Tr1 cells than in non-Tr1 cells, and this restriction was interpreted in the study as alloantigen-induced clonal expansion.

These reads were obtained on an Illumina MiSeq. TCRdb reprocessing: public reads trimmed at Q25 with fastp, clones called with MiXCR, in-frame beta chains kept. Identical CDR3 proteins give one entry, which carries the most common genes and DNA. Present in this sample are about 62,000 distinct CDR3 sequences, over 50% of which were seen just once. The ten largest make up approximately 1.8% of the sample. Between the V and J ends, shortened by 3 bases and 3 bases respectively, the junction contains 8 bases. From a lookup of the germline V gene, CDR1 and CDR2 are MDHEN and SYDVKM. The CDR3 holds 13 amino acids from the cysteine to the phenylalanine. Only the CDR3 part of the read is kept: 39 bases, read in frame from the first base. For this clonotype: The clone's antigen remains unknown. No base-level quality is on record; no much larger clone is a single base apart.

The rearrangement combines TRBV28 with TRBJ1-1; too little of a D gene remains to name it. The TCR sequence derives from a human donor in good health. Sequencing was performed on cultured non-Tr1 T cells, either the whole culture or a sorted T cell fraction (not recorded which). Reading the label with the study, this specimen's cell subset or site is: non-Tr1 population from the T-allo10 product. In nucleotides, the sequence is TGTGCCAGCAGTTTGATGGAGGACACTGAAGCTTTCTTT. It translates to CASSLMEDTEAFF.